One and the same sample provided the 9 T cell receptor beta chains below, sequenced in a study of cytomegalovirus exposure and HLA in healthy donors. It was with 60 Vbeta and 13 Jbeta primers that the PCR ran. Assay used: immunoSEQ multiplex PCR; TCRdb lists only in-frame clones, some missing. Found here are over 100,000 clones; the top ten clones hold 1.5% to 2%. The specimen was PBMCs. The receptor source for this set is a woman in her 40s in good health and CMV-seropositive.

The rearrangement uses TRBV11-2 and TRBJ1-2, with D perhaps TRBD1 (5 bases). Germline values: CDR1 SGHAT, CDR2 FQNNGV. The CDR3 length is 14 residues. V lost 0 bases to trimming and J lost 5 bases, with 10 bases between them. CDR3 sequence: CASSLDAGRYGYTF. Here the CDR3 DNA reads TGTGCCAGCAGCTTAGATGCAGGGAGGTATGGCTACACCTTC.

This sequence joins TRBV7-9 and TRBJ1-3, with TRBD1 matching 11 bases. After removal of 3 bases from V and 4 bases from J, the junction contained 8 bases not matched to a gene. The CDR3 is 17 residues long. Germline-derived CDR1 and CDR2 are SEHNR and FQNEAQ (reference sequence). In nucleotides, the CDR3 is TGTGCCAGCAGCTTCCAAGGACAGGGGGCAGGAGGAAACACCATATATTTT. Protein: CASSFQGQGAGGNTIYF.

The chain couples TRBV27 to TRBJ2-7; D is uncertain. Trimming shortened V by 6 bases and J by 6 bases, and 12 bases separated the two germline ends. Germline V gene data show CDR1 as MNHEY and CDR2 as SMNVEV (reference sequence). The CDR3 loop spans 12 amino acids. The CDR3 DNA reads as TGTGCCAGCAGACTTACTTTGCGCGAGCAGTACTTC. Translated, it gives CASRLTLREQYF.

The gene calls are TRBV5-8 and TRBJ1-5; possible D gene TRBD1, 6 bases. Trimming took 4 bases from V and 3 from J, leaving 20 bases between them. The CDR3 has 17 amino acids. Germline-derived CDR1 and CDR2 are SGHTS and YDEGEE. The CDR3 sequence: CASSLNLLGQPNQPQHF. In nucleotides, the CDR3 is TGTGCCAGCAGCCTCAACCTTCTCGGACAGCCCAATCAGCCCCAGCATTTT.

The chain recombines TRBV14 with TRBJ2-5; maybe TRBD1 (5 bases). The CDR3 extends over 16 amino acids. Deletions cut 4 bases from V and 4 bases from J, with 19 bases between. In germline, CDR1 is SGHDN, CDR2 FVKESK. The CDR3 bases are TGTGCCAGCAGCCCTATCGGGTCAGGGCTTCGAGAGACCCAGTACTTC. This codes for CASSPIGSGLRETQYF.

The gene calls are TRBV5-4 and TRBJ1-5; 7 bases are shared with TRBD1. Germline CDR1 reads SGHNT; CDR2 reads YYREEE (reference sequence). V lost 2 bases and J lost 0; bases outside the gene matches: 2. This CDR3 is built from 15 residues. The CDR3 sequence is CASSFTGDSNQPQHF. The CDR3 DNA follows: TGTGCCAGCAGCTTCACAGGGGATAGCAATCAGCCCCAGCATTTT.

The V gene is TRBV11-3, the J gene TRBJ2-5; 16 nucleotides align to TRBD2. The CDR3 covers 16 residues. Germline V gene sequence: CDR1 SGHNT, CDR2 YENEEA. J lost 3 bases, V lost 5 bases, and 3 bases had no gene match. In DNA form, the CDR3 reads TGTGCCAGCAGCCGGGGGACTAGCGGGAGGGAAGAGACCCAGTACTTC. Translating it yields CASSRGTSGREETQYF.

V usage is TRBV6-1 and J usage is TRBJ1-2, with a tentative D call TRBD1 (5 bases). The CDR3 totals 17 residues. Germline CDR1 and CDR2: MNHNS and SASEGT. The V gene lost 3 bases and the J gene lost 1 base, with 18 bases spanning the gap. In nucleotides, the CDR3 is TGTGCCAGCAGTGAGGTCGTAGGGACTACCTTTAACTATGGCTACACCTTC. It yields the protein CASSEVVGTTFNYGYTF.

The CDR3 DNA reads as TGTGCCAGCAGCGTAGCTACCGGTGGCGCCGCGGGGGGTGAGCAGTTCTTC. It codes for CASSVATGGAAGGEQFF. The chain couples TRBV9 to TRBJ2-1; TRBD2 matches 8 bases. J gave up 9 bases and V 0 bases, and 14 bases lay outside the gene matches. Germline CDR1 SGDLS, CDR2 YYNGEE. The CDR3 contains 17 residues.